The clone carrying this T cell receptor (beta chain) was observed a few times. Its specificity is unknown. Coverage ceases 3 residues before the CDR3 finishes, and the germline J gene fills in the end. The sample comes from a study of T cell clonality in common variable immunodeficiency. General study points: Compared with controls, CVID subjects had fewer shared TCRbeta clones. TCRbeta clonality was increased in CVID versus healthy controls.

The method was immunoSEQ multiplex PCR; TCRdb's version includes in-frame clones alone and lacks a portion of them. This sample includes approximately 30,000 clones with no singletons; its ten biggest clones take up roughly 4%. The CDR3 extends over 17 amino acids. CDR1 is DFQATT and CDR2 is SNEGSKA in the germline V gene (reference sequence). V lost 1 base, J lost 3 bases, and 21 bases lay in between. Caucasian heritage predominated among both patients and controls. The genes are TRBV20-1 and TRBJ1-1; possibly TRBD1 for D (5 bases). The sequenced material came from peripheral blood mononuclear cells. The TCR sequence derives from a person aged 18 to 75 in good health. CDR3 amino acids: CSARGLEGLPIHTEAFF. The DNA read from the CDR3 is TGCAGTGCTAGAGGCCTAGAGGGACTCCCAATTCACACTGAA.